The rows below give T cell receptor beta chains drawn from one sample of a study of cytomegalovirus exposure and HLA in healthy donors. Measured with immunoSEQ multiplex PCR; TCRdb has only the in-frame clones, and not every one. This sample yields approximately 150,000 clones, of which over 60% are seen a single time; about 13% belongs to the top ten. The material sequenced was PBMCs. All receptors derive from a man aged 35-49 years in good health and CMV-seropositive. Both conserved end residues are part of each CDR3. The D gene is left open where the match is weak. Not all rows give a size; the values are once, few, many and, for expanded clones, a class.

V gene	CDR3 length	J gene	clone size	D gene	CDR3 DNA	CDR3 protein
TRBV9	15	TRBJ2-3	NA	TRBD2	TGTGCCAGCAACCGGACTAGCGGGAGTCCAGATACGCAGTATTTT	CASNRTSGSPDTQYF
TRBV11-2	14	TRBJ2-7	NA	TRBD2	TGTGCCAGCAGCTTAGAACTAGCGTCGTACGAGCAGTACTTC	CASSLELASYEQYF
TRBV6-6	16	TRBJ1-1	NA	NA	TGTGCCAGCAGCGCTCTAGCCGGGACACCGAACACTGAAGCTTTCTTT	CASSALAGTPNTEAFF
TRBV18	13	TRBJ1-2	NA	NA	TGTGCCAGCTCACCGGCGGGGGCCTGGGGCTACACCTTC	CASSPAGAWGYTF
TRBV5-4	15	TRBJ2-7	NA	TRBD2	TGTGCCAGCAGCGAGGGCGGGACTAGCGGGTACGAGCAGTACTTC	CASSEGGTSGYEQYF
TRBV12-5	13	TRBJ1-1	NA	NA	TGTGCTAGTGGGTCAGGTCTGGGCACTGAAGCTTTCTTT	CASGSGLGTEAFF
TRBV5-6	15	TRBJ2-1	NA	TRBD2	TGTGCCAGCAGCTTGGCCCCTACTAGCGTCAATGAGCAGTTCTTC	CASSLAPTSVNEQFF
TRBV11-2	15	TRBJ2-3	NA	NA	TGTGCCAGCAGCTTAGGAGCGGGTAGCACAGATACGCAGTATTTT	CASSLGAGSTDTQYF
TRBV29-1	15	TRBJ1-3	NA	TRBD1	TGCAGCGCTAAAACAGGGGGCGCATCTGGAAACACCATATATTTT	CSAKTGGASGNTIYF
TRBV28	14	TRBJ1-1	NA	NA	TGTGCCAGCAGTCGTAACTCGCGGAACACTGAAGCTTTCTTT	CASSRNSRNTEAFF
TRBV7-9	15	TRBJ1-2	NA	NA	TGTGCCAGCAGCTTAGCGGAGACAGACCCGTATGGCTACACCTTC	CASSLAETDPYGYTF
TRBV7-7	13	TRBJ2-5	NA	NA	TGTGCCAGCAGCTTAACAGCTCAAGAGACCCAGTACTTC	CASSLTAQETQYF
TRBV2	15	TRBJ2-7	NA	TRBD1	TGTGCCAGCAGTGAGATAGGCAGGGGGCGCACCGAGCAGTACTTC	CASSEIGRGRTEQYF
TRBV7-9	13	TRBJ1-5	NA	NA	TGTGCCAGCAGCTTTACCGGGGATCAGCCCCAGCATTTT	CASSFTGDQPQHF
TRBV18	16	TRBJ2-2	NA	TRBD1	TGTGCCAGCTCACCACCGGCGACAGGGGGCACCGGGGAGCTGTTTTTT	CASSPPATGGTGELFF
TRBV15	16	TRBJ2-2	NA	TRBD2	TGTGCCACCAGTCTACTAGCGGGAGGGTATGCCGGGGAGCTGTTTTTT	CATSLLAGGYAGELFF
TRBV5-1	15	TRBJ2-2	NA	TRBD1	TGCGCCAGCAGCAGAGGACAGGCAATCACCGGGGAGCTGTTTTTT	CASSRGQAITGELFF
TRBV6-1	15	TRBJ1-5	NA	NA	TGTGCCAGCAGTGAAAAAGACAGCCTCAATCAGCCCCAGCATTTT	CASSEKDSLNQPQHF
TRBV5-4	16	TRBJ2-3	NA	TRBD2	TGTGCCAGCAGCGGAGGACTAGCGGGAGGCACAGATACGCAGTATTTT	CASSGGLAGGTDTQYF
TRBV27	15	TRBJ2-1	NA	NA	TGTGCCAGCAGTTTTCTCGGGAGCTCCTACAATGAGCAGTTCTTC	CASSFLGSSYNEQFF
TRBV2	12	TRBJ2-5	NA	NA	TGTGCCAGCACCCTAACTACGGAGACCCAGTACTTC	CASTLTTETQYF
TRBV12-5	13	TRBJ1-1	NA	NA	TGTGCTAGTGGTTTGACTCAGGGATCCGTTGCTTTCTTT	CASGLTQGSVAFF
TRBV6-5	12	TRBJ2-1	NA	NA	TGTGCCAGCAGTGAGGCCTACAATGAGCAGTTCTTC	CASSEAYNEQFF
TRBV6-1	15	TRBJ2-1	once	TRBD2	TGTGCCAGCAGACCTACTAGCGGGGAGTACAATGAGCAGTTCTTC	CASRPTSGEYNEQFF
TRBV7-2	14	TRBJ2-7	NA	NA	TGTGCCAGCAGCTTACAGGGGAGCCCCTACGAGCAGTACTTC	CASSLQGSPYEQYF
TRBV30	10	TRBJ1-1	NA	NA	TGTGCCTGGGTCGACATAAAAGCTTTCTTT	CAWVDIKAFF
TRBV11-2	15	TRBJ2-7	NA	TRBD2	TGTGCCAGCAGCTTAGATCGGGGGGGCTCCTACGAGCAGTACTTC	CASSLDRGGSYEQYF
TRBV5-6	13	TRBJ2-7	NA	NA	TGTGCCAGCAGCGCCCAGGGCTTTGGCGAGCAGTACTTC	CASSAQGFGEQYF
TRBV27	17	TRBJ1-1	NA	NA	TGTGCCAGCAGTTTATTACCGCCGAGGGGGGGCGGCACTGAAGCTTTCTTT	CASSLLPPRGGGTEAFF
TRBV7-2	15	TRBJ2-2	NA	TRBD2	TGTGCCAGCAGCCTCTCACTAGCGGGAGGCGGGGAGCTGTTTTTT	CASSLSLAGGGELFF
TRBV6-5	14	TRBJ2-7	NA	TRBD1	TGTGCCAGCAGTGGGACAGGGGTCCCCTACGAGCAGTACTTC	CASSGTGVPYEQYF
TRBV5-1	13	TRBJ1-4	NA	TRBD1	TGCGCCAGCAGCCTAGGGACAGGGGAAAAACTGTTTTTT	CASSLGTGEKLFF
TRBV27	15	TRBJ2-1	NA	NA	TGTGCCAGCAGTTTTCGCGGAACTCCCGACAATGAGCAGTTCTTC	CASSFRGTPDNEQFF
TRBV2	10	TRBJ1-1	few	NA	TGTGCCAGCAGTACAACTGAAGCTTTCTTT	CASSTTEAFF
TRBV28	15	TRBJ2-7	once	TRBD1	TGTGCCAGCACGCCAGGGGGATCATTTCGCTACGAGCAGTACTTC	CASTPGGSFRYEQYF
TRBV14	13	TRBJ1-1	NA	NA	TGTGCCAGCAGCCCACAGATGAACACTGAAGCTTTCTTT	CASSPQMNTEAFF
TRBV5-6	15	TRBJ2-4	few	NA	TGTGCCAGCAGCCCACTCTTCGAAGCCAAAAACATTCAGTACTTC	CASSPLFEAKNIQYF
TRBV5-1	14	TRBJ2-7	NA	TRBD1	TGCGCCAGCAGCTTGGGGACAGGGGGGAACGAGCAGTACTTC	CASSLGTGGNEQYF
TRBV28	14	TRBJ2-6	NA	NA	TGTGCCAGCAGTCGTTACTCTGGGGCCAACGTCCTGACTTTC	CASSRYSGANVLTF
TRBV4-1	14	TRBJ1-1	NA	NA	TGCGCCAGCAGCCAAGATACGGGGAACACTGAAGCTTTCTTT	CASSQDTGNTEAFF
TRBV14	13	TRBJ2-5	few	NA	TGTGCCAGCCAAGGGGCAGCTTATGAGACCCAGTACTTC	CASQGAAYETQYF
TRBV7-2	16	TRBJ2-7	NA	TRBD2	TGTGCCAGCAGCTTAGGGGGTAGCGGGAGTTTCTACGAGCAGTACTTC	CASSLGGSGSFYEQYF
TRBV19	15	TRBJ2-7	once	NA	TGTGCCAGTAGCGGGAGCCGGGTTGGCTCCTACGAGCAGTACTTC	CASSGSRVGSYEQYF
TRBV11-2	14	TRBJ1-1	NA	TRBD1	TGTGCCAGCAGAAGTAACAGGGGAATGACTGAAGCTTTCTTT	CASRSNRGMTEAFF
TRBV5-6	14	TRBJ2-2	once	NA	TGTGCCAGCAGCTTTCCGGTGGGGGGCGGGGAGCTGTTTTTT	CASSFPVGGGELFF
TRBV15	16	TRBJ1-2	NA	TRBD1	TGTGCCACCAGCAGACACACCCCTGGGACAGGGCCTGGCTACACCTTC	CATSRHTPGTGPGYTF
TRBV6-5	14	TRBJ1-5	NA	TRBD1	TGTGCCAGCAGTTGGGGACAGGGCAATCAGCCCCAGCATTTT	CASSWGQGNQPQHF
TRBV6-5	15	TRBJ2-7	NA	NA	TGTGCCAGCAGTCCTTCCGGAATGATCTCAGGGGAGCAGTACTTC	CASSPSGMISGEQYF
TRBV15	16	TRBJ2-1	NA	NA	TGTGCCACCAGCAGGGGCAGGGCCCGGGCGTACAATGAGCAGTTCTTC	CATSRGRARAYNEQFF
TRBV18	20	TRBJ2-7	NA	TRBD1	TGTGCCAGCTCACCACACGTACCGACCATAGACAGGGGGCAAATCTACGAGCAGTACTTC	CASSPHVPTIDRGQIYEQYF
TRBV2	13	TRBJ2-3	NA	NA	TGTGCCAGCAGTGGGTACGGTACAGATACGCAGTATTTT	CASSGYGTDTQYF
TRBV4-2	16	TRBJ2-1	NA	NA	TGTGCCAGCAGCCAAGAACGAGCGAGGAAGGTTAATGAGCAGTTCTTC	CASSQERARKVNEQFF
TRBV4-3	13	TRBJ2-2	NA	NA	TGCGCCAGCAGCCCATACTACGCCGGGGAGCTGTTTTTT	CASSPYYAGELFF
TRBV11-2	16	TRBJ2-7	NA	NA	TGTGCCAGCAGCTTTGCCCTTTATGGGGGCACCTACGAGCAGTACTTC	CASSFALYGGTYEQYF
TRBV10-3	13	TRBJ2-1	few	NA	TGTGCCATCGGGGACTTAAAAAGCAATGAGCAGTTCTTC	CAIGDLKSNEQFF